The 8 T cell receptor beta chains below were found in one sample sequenced in a study of metastatic and nonmetastatic thyroid tumors (dated by TCRdb to 2018 to 2021). None of the patients had been given any treatment before thyroid surgery. Library method: PCR. TCRdb records Illumina HiSeq 4000 as the sequencer. TCRdb trimmed the raw reads at Q25, called clones with MiXCR and kept productive beta chains. The sample records 25,000 or so clones, 25% to 30% of which are singletons. In total, the top ten clones hold 5% to 7% of the sample. Sample: blood. The receptors were sampled from a female donor with papillary thyroid cancer or a benign thyroid nodule (not recorded which). Some clones in this sample may be carry-over from other donors' samples.

The CDR3 DNA follows: TGTGCCAGCAGACCAACAGGGAGGGAGTTTAGTGAAAAACTGTTTTTT. Translated, it gives CASRPTGREFSEKLFF. This chain links TRBV7-2 with TRBJ1-4, with a weak D call TRBD1 (6 bases). The germline V and J ends were trimmed by 6 bases and 7 bases, with 21 bases remaining between them. The CDR3 has 16 amino acids. Germline lookup yields CDR1 SGHTA and CDR2 FQGNSA. Filled out from reference TRBV7-2 and TRBJ1-4, the complete variable domain reads GAGVSQSPSNKVTEKGKDVELRCDPISGHTALYWYRQSLGQGLEFLIYFQGNSAPDKSGLPSDRFSAERTGGSVSTLTIQRTQQEDSAVYLCASRPTGREFSEKLFFGSGTQLSVL.

In this sample, this clone is medium-sized. This sequence joins TRBV28 and TRBJ2-7; tentatively, D is TRBD2 (5 bases). Looked up from germline, CDR1 is MDHEN and CDR2 is SYDVKM. The CDR3 loop spans 13 amino acids. V was trimmed by 4 bases and J by 5 bases, leaving 12 bases between them. CDR3 protein: CASSSPGTNEQYF. The DNA for the CDR3 is TGTGCCAGCAGTTCACCGGGAACCAACGAGCAGTACTTC.

In regard to this clone: The CDR3 does not end in the conserved phenylalanine or tryptophan, so this is likely a read error. The CDR3 coding sequence is TGTGCCATCGGACTAGCGGGCCACGAGCAGTTCTTA. Translated, it gives CAIGLAGHEQFL. The V and J genes are TRBV10-3 and TRBJ2-1, with 11 positions matching TRBD2. The junction had 4 bases not matched to a gene; V was cut back by 8 bases and J by 10 bases. The V gene's germline CDR1 is ENHRY and CDR2 SYGVKD. CDR3 length: 12 amino acids.

This clone was seen repeatedly, ten times or more. This chain uses TRBV19 with TRBJ1-2; D unclear. Looked up from germline, CDR1 is LNHDA and CDR2 is SQIVND (reference sequence). Trimming left V 6 bases short and J 7 bases short, with 12 bases between. The CDR3 runs to 12 residues. CDR3 in DNA: TGTGCCAGTAGGGATTCTAGAGGTGGCTACACCTTC. This sequence encodes CASRDSRGGYTF.

This clone was recorded a few times. The V call is TRBV2, the J call TRBJ2-7; TRBD2 matches 10 bases. The CDR3 covers 15 residues. Trimming at V came to 7 bases and at J to 6 bases, leaving 12 bases not matched to a gene. Germline V gene sequence: CDR1 SNHLY, CDR2 FYNNEI. The chain's CDR3 is CASTSGRVAPGEQYF. DNA of the CDR3: TGTGCCAGCACCAGCGGGAGGGTAGCCCCTGGCGAGCAGTACTTC.

The chain joins TRBV5-1 to TRBJ1-2, with D maybe TRBD1 (6 bases). Germline V gene data show CDR1 as SGHRS and CDR2 as YFSETQ. CDR3 size: 13 residues. V was clipped by 5 bases and J by 4 bases, with 12 bases between them. The CDR3 DNA reads as TGCGCCAGCAGTATGGGGGGGCCCTATGGCTACACCTTC. Protein sequence: CASSMGGPYGYTF.

Written as DNA, the CDR3 is TGTGCCAGCAGCCAAGATGGCGGGAGGCCCCCCTACGAGCAGTACTTC. As protein: CASSQDGGRPPYEQYF. The rearrangement links TRBV4-2 to TRBJ2-7; TRBD2 matches at 8 bases. The germline V gene encodes CDR1 LGHNA and CDR2 YNFKEQ. J gave up 2 bases and V 0 bases, and 6 bases lay outside the gene matches. CDR3 size: 16 residues.

About this clone itself: The same CDR3 also results from other DNA sequences found in this sample. CDR3 sequence: CASSPSDGTQHSPLHF. The CDR3 DNA follows: TGTGCCAGCTCACCGTCGGACGGAACCCAACACTCACCCCTCCACTTT. The V and J genes are TRBV18 and TRBJ1-6, with D hard to call. Germline CDR1 KGHSH, CDR2 LQKENI. The CDR3 has 16 amino acids. V was trimmed by 3 bases and J by 10 bases, leaving 19 bases between them.